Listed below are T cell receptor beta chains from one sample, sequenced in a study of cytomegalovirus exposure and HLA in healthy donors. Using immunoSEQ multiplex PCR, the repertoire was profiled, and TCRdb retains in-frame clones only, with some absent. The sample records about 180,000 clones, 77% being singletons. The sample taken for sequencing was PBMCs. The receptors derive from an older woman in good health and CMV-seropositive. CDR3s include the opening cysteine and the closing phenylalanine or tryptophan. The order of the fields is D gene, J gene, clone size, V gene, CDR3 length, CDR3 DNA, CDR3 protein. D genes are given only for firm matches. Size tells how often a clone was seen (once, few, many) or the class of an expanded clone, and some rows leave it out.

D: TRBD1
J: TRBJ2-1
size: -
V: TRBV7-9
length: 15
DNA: TGTGCCAGCAGCTATGGGACAGGGAGAGGAAATGAGCAGTTCTTC
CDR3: CASSYGTGRGNEQFF

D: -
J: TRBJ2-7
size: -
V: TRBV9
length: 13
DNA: TGTGCCAGCGGAAAGACAGAATCGAACGAGCAGTACTTC
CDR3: CASGKTESNEQYF

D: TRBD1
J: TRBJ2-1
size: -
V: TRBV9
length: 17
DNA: TGTGCCAGCAGCCGTAGTTGGACAGGGAGAACCTACAATGAGCAGTTCTTC
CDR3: CASSRSWTGRTYNEQFF

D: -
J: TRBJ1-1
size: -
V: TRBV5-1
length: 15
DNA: TGCGCCAGCACCAGGGGAGGGGACGAGAACACTGAAGCTTTCTTT
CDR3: CASTRGGDENTEAFF

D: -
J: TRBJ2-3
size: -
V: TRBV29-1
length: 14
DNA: TGCAGCGTTGAATCGGGCCAGGGATCAGATACGCAGTATTTT
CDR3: CSVESGQGSDTQYF

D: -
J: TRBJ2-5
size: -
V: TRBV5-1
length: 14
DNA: TGCGCCAGCAGCCCGGTTACAGGCGGGAAGACCCAGTACTTC
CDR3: CASSPVTGGKTQYF

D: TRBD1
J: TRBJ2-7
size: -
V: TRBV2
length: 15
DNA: TGTGCCAGCAGTGATACCGGGACAGCTTTATACGAGCAGTACTTC
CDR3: CASSDTGTALYEQYF

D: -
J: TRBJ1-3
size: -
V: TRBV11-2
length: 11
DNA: TGTGCCAGCAGCTCACTAAACACCATATATTTT
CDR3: CASSSLNTIYF

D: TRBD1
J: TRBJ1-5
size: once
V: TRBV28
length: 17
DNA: TGTGCCAGCAGTCGAGGGGGCGCGGGGAATCGGGGTCAGCCCCAGCATTTT
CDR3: CASSRGGAGNRGQPQHF

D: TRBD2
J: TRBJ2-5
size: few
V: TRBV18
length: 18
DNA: TGTGCCAGCTCACCAGGGGTCAAGGCTAGCGGGTACCAAGAGACCCAGTACTTC
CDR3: CASSPGVKASGYQETQYF

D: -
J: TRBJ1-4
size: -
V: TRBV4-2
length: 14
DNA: TGTGCCAGCGGTCCAGAAGCAACTAATGAAAAACTGTTTTTT
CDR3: CASGPEATNEKLFF

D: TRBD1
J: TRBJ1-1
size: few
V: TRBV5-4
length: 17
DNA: TGTGCCAGCAGCTTACAAATGACAGGGACTTTGGGCACTGAAGCTTTCTTT
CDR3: CASSLQMTGTLGTEAFF

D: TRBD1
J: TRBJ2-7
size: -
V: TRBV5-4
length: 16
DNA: TGTGCCAGCAGCTTGGTGGCAGGGGGCCGGCTATACGAGCAGTACTTC
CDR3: CASSLVAGGRLYEQYF

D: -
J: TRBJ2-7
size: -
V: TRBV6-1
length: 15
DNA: TGTGCCAGCAGGCTTCAGGAGGGGGGGGCCTACGAGCAGTACTTC
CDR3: CASRLQEGGAYEQYF

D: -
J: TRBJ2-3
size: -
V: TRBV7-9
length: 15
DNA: TGTGCCAGCAGCCCGATACTAGCCCACACAGATACGCAGTATTTT
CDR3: CASSPILAHTDTQYF

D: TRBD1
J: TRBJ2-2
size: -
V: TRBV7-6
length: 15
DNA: TGTGCCAGCAGCTTGGGACAGGGGACCACCGGGGAGCTGTTTTTT
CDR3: CASSLGQGTTGELFF

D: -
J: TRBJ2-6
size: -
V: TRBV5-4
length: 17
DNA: TGTGCCAGCAGCTTGGGAGGGAGGAGTACTGGGGCCAACGGCCTGACTTTC
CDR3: CASSLGGRSTGANGLTF

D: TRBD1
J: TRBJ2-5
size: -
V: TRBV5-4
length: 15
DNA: TGTGCCAGCAGCTTGACCCAGGGGGCCCAAGAGACCCAGTACTTC
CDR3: CASSLTQGAQETQYF